This T cell receptor beta chain was sequenced during a study of blood T cell repertoires in COVID-19. The CDR3 totals 14 residues. Germline V gives CDR1 MNHEY, CDR2 SVGAGI. With 10 bases removed from V and 4 bases from J, the gap between germline ends came to 20 bases. In the original processing: Reference gene primer amplification gave nucleated cell count estimates. Using immunoSEQ multiplex PCR, the repertoire was profiled, and TCRdb retains in-frame clones only, with some absent. V and J calls plus clone size are reproduced from that table; the DNA served to infer D and trimming. The sample yields some 290,000 clones, about nine tenths seen once.

This receptor was obtained from a woman between 45 and 60 years old who had recovered from COVID-19. The chain links TRBV6-5 to TRBJ2-7, with D perhaps TRBD2 (6 bases). The sequenced material came from peripheral blood. DNA of the CDR3: TGTGCCACCAATCGGGAGTTGGAGGGGTACGAGCAGTACTTC. Translated, it gives CATNRELEGYEQYF.